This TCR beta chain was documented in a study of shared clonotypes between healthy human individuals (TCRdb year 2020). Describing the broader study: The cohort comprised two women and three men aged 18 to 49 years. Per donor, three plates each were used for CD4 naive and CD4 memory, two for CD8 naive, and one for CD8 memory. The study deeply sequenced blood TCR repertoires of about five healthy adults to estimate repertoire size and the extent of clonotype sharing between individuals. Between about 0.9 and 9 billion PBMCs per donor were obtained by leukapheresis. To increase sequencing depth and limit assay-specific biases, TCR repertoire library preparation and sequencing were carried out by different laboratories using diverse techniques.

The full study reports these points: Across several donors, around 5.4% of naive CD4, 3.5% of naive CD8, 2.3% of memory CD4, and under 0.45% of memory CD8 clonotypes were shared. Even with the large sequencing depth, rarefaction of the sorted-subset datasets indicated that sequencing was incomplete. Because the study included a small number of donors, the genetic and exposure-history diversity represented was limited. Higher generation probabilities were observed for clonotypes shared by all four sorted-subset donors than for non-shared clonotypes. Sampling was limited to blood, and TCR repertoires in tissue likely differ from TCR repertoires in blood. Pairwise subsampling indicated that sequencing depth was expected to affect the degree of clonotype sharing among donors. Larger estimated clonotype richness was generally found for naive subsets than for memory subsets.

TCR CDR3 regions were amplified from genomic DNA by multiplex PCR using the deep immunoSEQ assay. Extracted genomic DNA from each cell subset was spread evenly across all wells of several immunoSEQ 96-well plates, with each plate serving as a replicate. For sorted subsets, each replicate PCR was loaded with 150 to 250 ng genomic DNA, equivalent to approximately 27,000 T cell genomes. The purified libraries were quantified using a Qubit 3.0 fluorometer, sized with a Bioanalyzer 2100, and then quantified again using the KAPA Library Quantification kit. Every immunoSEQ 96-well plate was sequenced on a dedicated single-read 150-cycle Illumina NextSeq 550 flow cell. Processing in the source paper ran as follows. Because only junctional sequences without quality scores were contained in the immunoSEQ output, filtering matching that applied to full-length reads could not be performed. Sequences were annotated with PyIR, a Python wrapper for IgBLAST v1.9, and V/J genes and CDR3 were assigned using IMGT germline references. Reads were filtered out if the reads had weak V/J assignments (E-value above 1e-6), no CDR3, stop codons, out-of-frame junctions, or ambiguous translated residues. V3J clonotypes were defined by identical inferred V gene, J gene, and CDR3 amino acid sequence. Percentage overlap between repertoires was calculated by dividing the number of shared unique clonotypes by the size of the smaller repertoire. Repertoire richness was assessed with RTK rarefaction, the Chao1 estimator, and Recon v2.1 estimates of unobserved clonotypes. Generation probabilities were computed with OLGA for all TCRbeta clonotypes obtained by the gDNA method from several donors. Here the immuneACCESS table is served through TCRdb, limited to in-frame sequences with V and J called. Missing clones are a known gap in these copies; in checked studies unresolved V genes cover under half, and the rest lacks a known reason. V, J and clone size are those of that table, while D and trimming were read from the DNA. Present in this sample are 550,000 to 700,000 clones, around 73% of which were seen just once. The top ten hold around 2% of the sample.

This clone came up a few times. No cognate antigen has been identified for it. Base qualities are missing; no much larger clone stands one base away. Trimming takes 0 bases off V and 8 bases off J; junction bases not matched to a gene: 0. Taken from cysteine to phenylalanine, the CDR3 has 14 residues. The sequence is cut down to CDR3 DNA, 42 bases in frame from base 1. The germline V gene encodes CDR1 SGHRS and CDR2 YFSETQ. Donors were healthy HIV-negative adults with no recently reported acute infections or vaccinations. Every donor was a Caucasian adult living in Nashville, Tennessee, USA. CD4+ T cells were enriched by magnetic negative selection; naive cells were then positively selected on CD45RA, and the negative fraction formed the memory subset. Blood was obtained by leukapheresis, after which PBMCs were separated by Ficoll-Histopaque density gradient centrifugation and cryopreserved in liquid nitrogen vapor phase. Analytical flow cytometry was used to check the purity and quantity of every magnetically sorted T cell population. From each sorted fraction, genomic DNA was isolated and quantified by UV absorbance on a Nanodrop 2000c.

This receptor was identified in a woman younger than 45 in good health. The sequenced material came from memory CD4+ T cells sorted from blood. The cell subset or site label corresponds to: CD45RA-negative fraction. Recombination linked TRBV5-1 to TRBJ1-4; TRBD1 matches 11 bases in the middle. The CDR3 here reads CASSLGTGGEKLFF. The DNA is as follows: TGCGCCAGCAGCTTGGGGACAGGGGGCGAAAAACTGTTTTTT. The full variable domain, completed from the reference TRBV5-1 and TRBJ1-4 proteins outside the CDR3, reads KAGVTQTPRYLIKTRGQQVTLSCSPISGHRSVSWYQQTPGQGLQFLFEYFSETQRNKGNFPGRFSGRQFSNSRSEMNVSTLELGDSALYLCASSLGTGGEKLFFGSGTQLSVL.